This T cell receptor beta chain was retrieved from a study of regulatory T cells in long-lasting Graves disease. The germline CDR1 and CDR2 sequences are LGHDT and YNNKEL (reference sequence). The CDR3 runs 15 residues. V shed 4 bases and J shed 2 bases, with 15 bases lying between them. CDR3 regions were amplified by Arm-PCR using iRepertoire HTBI primers to build TCR beta libraries. TCRdb called the multiplex PCR reads again in MiXCR, with one record for every CDR3 protein. Among about 460,000 distinct CDR3 sequences listed, 22% were seen once. This clonotype was counted many times. No antigen is known for it. Study-wide findings and caveats: Accuracy was possibly reduced by small sample size. Newly diagnosed patients shared more than 750 public clonotypes; persistent patients shared some 2,600. Thyroid tissue went unstudied; only peripheral blood was examined.

Time point in this sample: persistent/refractory GD, antithyroid drugs over 5 years with positive TRAb. Extracted RNA from PBMCs served as the source of the TCR library. Source: peripheral blood mononuclear cells (PBMCs), taken when the disease was refractory, from a patient treated with antithyroid drugs. V is TRBV3-1 and J is TRBJ2-7, with D perhaps given as TRBD1 or TRBD2 (5 bases each). The sequence was collected from a female donor with Graves disease. The CDR3, as DNA: TGTGCCAGCAGCCGGGACCTCCGGGGAACCTACGAGCAGTACTTC. Its translation: CASSRDLRGTYEQYF.